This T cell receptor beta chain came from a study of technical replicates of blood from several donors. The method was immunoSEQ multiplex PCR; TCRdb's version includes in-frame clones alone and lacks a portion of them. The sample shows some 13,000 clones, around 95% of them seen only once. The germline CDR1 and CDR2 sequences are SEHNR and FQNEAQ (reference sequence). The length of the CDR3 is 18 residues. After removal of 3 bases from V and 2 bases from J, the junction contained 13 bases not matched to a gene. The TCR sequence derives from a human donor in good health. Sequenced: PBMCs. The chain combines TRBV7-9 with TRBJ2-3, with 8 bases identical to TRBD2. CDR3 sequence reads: CASSLLTGTRGVTDTQYF. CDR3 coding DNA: TGTGCCAGCAGCTTGCTCACCGGGACTAGGGGGGTCACAGATACGCAGTATTTT.